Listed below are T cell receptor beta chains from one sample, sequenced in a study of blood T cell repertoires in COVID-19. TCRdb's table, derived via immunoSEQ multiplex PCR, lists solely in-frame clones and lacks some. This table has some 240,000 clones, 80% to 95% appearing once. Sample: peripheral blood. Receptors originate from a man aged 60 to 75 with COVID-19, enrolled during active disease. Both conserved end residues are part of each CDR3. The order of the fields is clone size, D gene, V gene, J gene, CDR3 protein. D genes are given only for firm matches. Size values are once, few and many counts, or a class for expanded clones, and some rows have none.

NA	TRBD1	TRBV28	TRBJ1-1	CASSPLRTGWTEAFF
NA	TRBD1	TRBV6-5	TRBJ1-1	CASSLHRGETEAFF
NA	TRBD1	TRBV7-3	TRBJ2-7	CASSPGTGSHEQYF
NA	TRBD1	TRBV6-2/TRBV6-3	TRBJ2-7	CASSRGGYYEQYF
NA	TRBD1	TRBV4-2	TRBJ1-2	CASSQPPGQGFGYTF
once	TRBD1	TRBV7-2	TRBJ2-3	CASSPGQGADTQYF
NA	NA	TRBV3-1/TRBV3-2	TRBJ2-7	CASSTVPSEQYF
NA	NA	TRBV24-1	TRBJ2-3	CATSGADRTDTQYF
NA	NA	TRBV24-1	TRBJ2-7	CATSEASYEQYF
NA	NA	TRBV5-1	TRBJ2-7	CASSRAGTNYEQYF
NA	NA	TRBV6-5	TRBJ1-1	CASSYSSFVNTEAFF
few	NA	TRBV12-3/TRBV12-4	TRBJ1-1	CASSPRGGTEAFF
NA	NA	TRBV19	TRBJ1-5	CASNPGQTPNQPQHF
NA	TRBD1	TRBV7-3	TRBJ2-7	CASSPSGTGGYEQYF
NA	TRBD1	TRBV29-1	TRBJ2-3	CSVVGQGGTDTQYF
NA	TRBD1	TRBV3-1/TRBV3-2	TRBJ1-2	CASSPRTGGYGYTF
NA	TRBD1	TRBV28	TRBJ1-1	CASSLSGVTGGLNTEAFF
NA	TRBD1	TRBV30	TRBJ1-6	CAWTTGNNSPLHF
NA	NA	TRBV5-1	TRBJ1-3	CASGEGSGNTIYF
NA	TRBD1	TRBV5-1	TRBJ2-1	CASSLAGTGGAYEQFF
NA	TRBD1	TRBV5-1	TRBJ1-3	CASSLGDRVGGNTIYF
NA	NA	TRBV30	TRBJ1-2	CAWSTGRANYGYTF
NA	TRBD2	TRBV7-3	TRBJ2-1	CASSGRGLAGLDEQFF
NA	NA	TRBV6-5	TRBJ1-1	CASSYLENTEAFF
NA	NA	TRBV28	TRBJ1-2	CASRRPGHTTYGYTF
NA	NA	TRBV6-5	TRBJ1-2	CASSAYGQGYGYTF
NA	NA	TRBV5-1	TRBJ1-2	CASSLGQGKNYGYTF
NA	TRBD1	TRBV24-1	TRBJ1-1	CATSDSQGAGVAFF
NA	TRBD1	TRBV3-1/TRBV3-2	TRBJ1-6	CASSQGQGGNSPLHF
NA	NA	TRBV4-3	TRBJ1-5	CASSQDRSYSNQPQHF
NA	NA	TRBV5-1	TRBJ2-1	CASSQGQGSRNEQFF
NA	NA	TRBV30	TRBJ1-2	CAWSVKGAQDGYTF
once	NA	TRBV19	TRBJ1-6	CASKITGTNSPLHF
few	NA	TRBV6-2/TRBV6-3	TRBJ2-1	CASSYGAASNEQFF
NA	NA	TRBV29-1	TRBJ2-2	CSAYLLERGSNTGELFF
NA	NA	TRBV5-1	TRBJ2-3	CASSLGSRESTDTQYF
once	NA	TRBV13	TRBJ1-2	CASSSRTAYGYTF
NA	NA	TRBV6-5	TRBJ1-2	CASSYARFSEYGYTF
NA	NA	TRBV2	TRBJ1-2	CASSEGGSDYGYTF
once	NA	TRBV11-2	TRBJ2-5	CASSLGLAGAAFQEEYF
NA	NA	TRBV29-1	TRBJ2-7	CSVVLVAGTYEQYF